The 17 T cell receptor beta chains below all came from one sample that was sequenced in a study of response to subunit inactivated influenza vaccine. TCRdb redid the calling of the RT-PCR reads with MiXCR, one entry per CDR3 protein. This sample yields about 500,000 distinct CDR3 sequences, of which about 17% are seen a single time; around 3% belongs to the top ten. Sequencing used CD4+ T cells sorted from PBMCs, obtained around 25 months after vaccination. Receptors were obtained from a man aged 50-75 years who received an inactivated influenza vaccine.

V is TRBV12-3 or TRBV12-4 and J is TRBJ2-2; TRBD1 agrees at 8 bases. Trimming took 6 bases from V and 4 from J; bases not matched to a gene: 7. The CDR3 has 15 residues. For the CDR3, the DNA is TGTGCCAGCAGCCGCAGACAGGGGCTCACCGGGGAGCTGTTTTTT. As protein: CASSRRQGLTGELFF.

V is TRBV3-1 and J is TRBJ1-4, with D hard to call. Per the germline V gene, CDR1 is LGHDT and CDR2 is YNNKEL (reference sequence). This CDR3 has 11 amino acids. The V and J ends lost 3 bases and 5 bases respectively, with 1 base between them. In DNA, the CDR3 is TGTGCCAGCAGCCAGAATGAAAAACTGTTTTTT. It yields the protein CASSQNEKLFF.

The chain carries TRBV12-3 or TRBV12-4 and TRBJ1-1, with a tentative D call TRBD1 (5 bases). The CDR3 sequence is 14 residues long. Trimming left V 8 bases short and J 1 base short, with 14 bases between. CDR3 amino acids: CASLAFGGNTEAFF. In DNA, the CDR3 is TGTGCCAGCTTGGCGTTTGGGGGGAACACTGAAGCTTTCTTT.

This clonotype was counted a few times. This rearrangement joins TRBV2 to TRBJ2-2, with 8 bases matching TRBD2. The CDR3 is 14 amino acids. Trimming at V came to 8 bases and at J to 6 bases, leaving 8 bases not matched to a gene. Germline V lookup: CDR1 SNHLY, CDR2 FYNNEI. The CDR3 reads CASRTGTRAGELFF. As DNA, the CDR3 is TGTGCCAGCCGCACCGGGACTAGGGCCGGGGAGCTGTTTTTT.

This chain connects TRBV7-2 to TRBJ2-1; the match to TRBD2 covers 8 bases. The germline CDR1 and CDR2 sequences are SGHTA and FQGNSA. CDR3 length: 17 residues. After removal of 3 bases from V and 7 bases from J, the junction contained 14 bases not matched to a gene. CDR3 loop: CASSFARGAREGNEQFF. The CDR3 bases are TGTGCCAGCAGCTTCGCGCGGGGGGCGCGGGAAGGAAATGAGCAGTTCTTC.

The table lists this clonotype with many counts. This chain uses TRBV2 with TRBJ1-5; 7 bases are shared with TRBD1. Germline lookup yields CDR1 SNHLY and CDR2 FYNNEI. After removal of 8 bases from V and 7 bases from J, the junction contained 20 bases not matched to a gene. CDR3 length: 17 amino acids. CDR3 nucleotides: TGTGCCAGCTCATCTGGCGGGACAGTTCTTAAGTGGCAGCCCCAGCATTTT. Residues: CASSSGGTVLKWQPQHF.

The chain carries TRBV9 and TRBJ2-3; 11 nucleotides align to TRBD2. CDR3 length equals 17 residues. Trimming removed 2 bases from V and 0 bases from J; junction bases left unmatched: 5. CDR1 and CDR2 (germline): SGDLS, YYNGEE. The CDR3 DNA follows: TGTGCCAGCAGCGTGGGCCGGACTAGCGGGAGCACAGATACGCAGTATTTT. Its translation is CASSVGRTSGSTDTQYF.

This clonotype was observed many times. The chain couples TRBV10-3 to TRBJ2-7; D is perhaps TRBD1 (7 bases). Germline loops: CDR1 ENHRY, CDR2 SYGVKD. Trimming removed 4 bases at V and 3 bases at J, with 13 bases between. The CDR3 has 14 residues. The CDR3 loop reads CAISAGGLNYEQYF. For the CDR3, the DNA is TGTGCCATCAGTGCAGGGGGGTTAAACTACGAGCAGTACTTC.

The rearrangement links TRBV6-1 to TRBJ2-3; 7 positions match TRBD2. This CDR3 is built from 14 residues. From germline, CDR1 is MNHNS and CDR2 SASEGT. V gave up 6 bases and J gave up 2 bases; unmatched junction bases: 5. CDR3 nucleotide sequence: TGTGCCAGCAGCCGGGGAGGGACCACAGATACGCAGTATTTT. Protein sequence: CASSRGGTTDTQYF.

This chain uses TRBV29-1 with TRBJ2-3, with D unresolved. The length of the CDR3 is 12 residues. Germline CDR1 is SQVTM and CDR2 is ANQGSEA. Trimming left V 4 bases short and J 5 bases short, with 10 bases between. The CDR3 here is CSVGAVRDTQYF. In DNA, the CDR3 is TGCAGCGTTGGAGCAGTGAGAGATACGCAGTATTTT.

This chain connects TRBV9 to TRBJ2-3; D is unresolved. V was shortened by 3 bases and J by 8 bases, with 10 bases between the two germline ends. CDR1 SGDLS and CDR2 YYNGEE come from the germline V gene. The CDR3 length is 12 residues. Here the CDR3 DNA reads TGTGCCAGCAGCGCGTCCGATGGTACGCAGTATTTT. Its protein product is CASSASDGTQYF.

This clonotype showed up just a few times. This chain joins TRBV7-8 and TRBJ2-4; possible D gene TRBD2, 5 bases. V was cut by 3 bases and J by 5 bases, with 11 bases left in between. This CDR3 has 14 amino acids. CDR1 SGHVS and CDR2 FQNEAQ come from the germline V gene. This CDR3 reads CASSLFGEQNIQYF. DNA of the CDR3: TGTGCCAGCAGCTTGTTCGGGGAACAAAACATTCAGTACTTC.

This sequence joins TRBV2 and TRBJ2-1; no firm D call. The CDR3 is 13 amino acids. Germline CDR1 is SNHLY and CDR2 is FYNNEI. Trimming took 4 bases from V and 6 from J, leaving 10 bases between them. The CDR3 DNA reads as TGTGCCAGCAGTGTTAATAGAGGCAATGAGCAGTTCTTC. It codes for CASSVNRGNEQFF.

The V call is TRBV18, the J call TRBJ2-1; TRBD1 agrees at 8 bases. Looked up from germline, CDR1 is KGHSH and CDR2 is LQKENI. The J segment lost 5 bases and the V segment lost 6 bases, leaving 9 bases of the junction unmatched. The CDR3 covers 15 residues. The CDR3 nucleotides are TGTGCCAGCTCTACCGGACAGGGTGTTAACAATGAGCAGTTCTTC. Translated, it gives CASSTGQGVNNEQFF.

The chain couples TRBV5-6 to TRBJ2-7; TRBD2 matches at 10 bases. Germline V gene sequence: CDR1 SGHDT, CDR2 YYEEEE. The CDR3 totals 17 residues. Trimming cost V 5 bases and J 4 bases; bases outside gene matches: 15. The CDR3 reads CASSPFLAGAGNYEQYF. The CDR3 nucleotides read TGTGCCAGCAGTCCCTTTCTAGCGGGGGCGGGAAATTACGAGCAGTACTTC.

The V and J genes are TRBV11-2 and TRBJ2-5, with TRBD2 matching 12 bases. This CDR3 contains 17 residues. Germline values: CDR1 SGHAT, CDR2 FQNNGV. V shed 4 bases and J 5 bases; nucleotides not matched to a gene: 11. The CDR3 is CASSSTRLAGVRETQYF. CDR3 in DNA: TGTGCCAGCAGCTCGACCAGACTAGCGGGGGTCCGGGAGACCCAGTACTTC.

The chain carries TRBV6-2 or TRBV6-3 and TRBJ2-1; 11 bases agree with TRBD1. CDR3 length equals 15 residues. With 8 bases clipped from V and 4 bases from J, the junction kept 7 bases outside the gene matches. Germline CDR1 MNHEY, CDR2 SVGEGT. CDR3 in amino acids: CASADGDRGYNEQFF. The CDR3 DNA sequence: TGTGCCAGCGCCGATGGGGACAGGGGGTACAATGAGCAGTTCTTC.